A selection of T cell receptor beta chains follows, all from one sample in a study of T-cell reconstitution after alpha-beta-depleted transplantation in children. TCRdb re-derived calls from the PCR reads in MiXCR, one entry per CDR3 protein. The table has about 980,000 distinct CDR3 sequences, 25% to 30% seen once. The sample in question was PBMCs, mostly from graft donor cells, obtained 360 days after TCRalphabeta/CD19-depleted stem cell transplant. The receptor source for this set is a boy less than two years old who had a stem cell transplant for SCID, so the T cells may come from the graft donor. Each CDR3 is given with its conserved first and last residue. Fields, in order: J gene, V gene, CDR3 protein.

j_call: TRBJ1-5; v_call: TRBV5-1; cdr3_aa: CASSSNPGNQPQHF
j_call: TRBJ2-4; v_call: TRBV27; cdr3_aa: CASRQDRVAKNIQYF
j_call: TRBJ2-5; v_call: TRBV5-1; cdr3_aa: CASSLTTGEETQYF
j_call: TRBJ2-5; v_call: TRBV12-3/TRBV12-4; cdr3_aa: CASSNPGLGKETQYF
j_call: TRBJ2-7; v_call: TRBV4-1; cdr3_aa: CASSQANSEQYF
j_call: TRBJ2-7; v_call: TRBV27; cdr3_aa: CATRSTGTLGEYF
j_call: TRBJ2-5; v_call: TRBV6-5; cdr3_aa: CASVGSQETQYF
j_call: TRBJ2-4; v_call: TRBV5-1; cdr3_aa: CASSLPEAKNIQYF
j_call: TRBJ1-5; v_call: TRBV19; cdr3_aa: CASRNGGYGNQPQHF
j_call: TRBJ1-1; v_call: TRBV29-1; cdr3_aa: CSVDMGGNTEAFF
j_call: TRBJ2-3; v_call: TRBV5-5; cdr3_aa: CASSLGSGVVGTDTQYF
j_call: TRBJ2-4; v_call: TRBV29-1; cdr3_aa: CSVEGGGQGDFAKNIQYF
j_call: TRBJ2-7; v_call: TRBV5-5; cdr3_aa: CASSLVGQESYEQYF
j_call: TRBJ2-3; v_call: TRBV12-3/TRBV12-4; cdr3_aa: CASSSQDSPSTDTQYF
j_call: TRBJ2-5; v_call: TRBV20-1; cdr3_aa: CSARDGAVRVRETQYF
j_call: TRBJ2-2; v_call: TRBV12-3/TRBV12-4; cdr3_aa: CATQKGGITGELFF
j_call: TRBJ2-3; v_call: TRBV9; cdr3_aa: CASSEGPPRGTQYF
j_call: TRBJ2-1; v_call: TRBV2; cdr3_aa: CATNRGLAGPSGHEQFF
j_call: TRBJ2-3; v_call: TRBV5-1; cdr3_aa: CASSKAAGGTSTDTQYF
j_call: TRBJ2-7; v_call: TRBV2; cdr3_aa: CASSVEGLAGDEQYF
j_call: TRBJ2-7; v_call: TRBV7-2; cdr3_aa: CASSRRGAGGPYEQYF
j_call: TRBJ2-7; v_call: TRBV4-1; cdr3_aa: CASSQRDRDYEQYF
j_call: TRBJ2-1; v_call: TRBV14; cdr3_aa: CASATSPRGEQFF
j_call: TRBJ2-3; v_call: TRBV7-8; cdr3_aa: CASSSRQGADTQYF
j_call: TRBJ2-5; v_call: TRBV5-1; cdr3_aa: CASSGSGGASETQYF
j_call: TRBJ2-3; v_call: TRBV5-1; cdr3_aa: CASSFEPRFGSTDTQYF
j_call: TRBJ1-1; v_call: TRBV12-3/TRBV12-4; cdr3_aa: CASNLRTVNTEAFF
j_call: TRBJ2-7; v_call: TRBV12-3/TRBV12-4; cdr3_aa: CASSPGGTYEQYF
j_call: TRBJ2-5; v_call: TRBV5-6; cdr3_aa: CASSLWGTGKETQYF
j_call: TRBJ2-3; v_call: TRBV10-3; cdr3_aa: CAIKPQGDTQYF
j_call: TRBJ1-2; v_call: TRBV9; cdr3_aa: CASSVGGLNYGYTF
j_call: TRBJ1-1; v_call: TRBV5-1; cdr3_aa: CASSLIVEGEAFF
j_call: TRBJ2-1; v_call: TRBV4-2; cdr3_aa: CASSQDLRQNEQFF
j_call: TRBJ2-1; v_call: TRBV2; cdr3_aa: CASSESGWDEQFF
j_call: TRBJ2-7; v_call: TRBV5-1; cdr3_aa: CASSSLPGGVYEQYF
j_call: TRBJ2-7; v_call: TRBV7-3; cdr3_aa: CASSFAGGFPYEQYF
j_call: TRBJ1-1; v_call: TRBV25-1; cdr3_aa: CASSPPTANKAEAFF
j_call: TRBJ2-7; v_call: TRBV7-1; cdr3_aa: CASSARTGYYEQYF
j_call: TRBJ2-7; v_call: TRBV5-1; cdr3_aa: CASSTGAWRAYEQYF
j_call: TRBJ2-3; v_call: TRBV7-2; cdr3_aa: CASSLEGTASTDTQYF
j_call: TRBJ1-3; v_call: TRBV12-3/TRBV12-4; cdr3_aa: CASSFFSGLGIGNTIYF
j_call: TRBJ2-7; v_call: TRBV11-2; cdr3_aa: CASSTRRTGNDEQYF
j_call: TRBJ2-5; v_call: TRBV12-3/TRBV12-4; cdr3_aa: CASGTPETQYF
j_call: TRBJ2-6; v_call: TRBV4-2; cdr3_aa: CARGSVDRDTGANVLTF
j_call: TRBJ2-1; v_call: TRBV28; cdr3_aa: CASSPDERIVVGQFF
j_call: TRBJ2-3; v_call: TRBV20-1; cdr3_aa: CSARGDSGDTQYF
j_call: TRBJ2-1; v_call: TRBV12-3/TRBV12-4; cdr3_aa: CASSFLAGGKNEQFF
j_call: TRBJ1-2; v_call: TRBV6-2/TRBV6-3; cdr3_aa: CASSYANYGYTF